This TCR beta chain was sequenced for a study of identical twins. The CDR3 has 14 amino acids. Germline V CDR1 and CDR2: MNHNS, SASEGT. V was shortened by 5 bases and J by 4 bases, with 13 bases between the two germline ends. TCRdb re-derived calls from the 5' RACE reads in MiXCR, one entry per CDR3 protein. The sample holds hundreds of thousands of distinct CDR3 sequences, over 20% seen once. About this clonotype itself: Its antigen remains unknown.

The study, taken as a whole, reports: For out-of-frame beta sequences, excess twin sharing was weaker.

The same data also went into a second study, on T cells expressing NK-cell markers. That report adds: Seven HCMV-seropositive donors and one seronegative donor made up the eight sequenced donors. In more than five donors, dominant CD3+CD56+NKG2C+ clones formed 1.0-7.0% of CD8+ cells. In several donors, dominant clonotypes made up roughly 28.3-65% of CD3+CD56-NKG2C+ cells.

The origin of this receptor is a woman under 30 in good health. Sample: PBMCs. This chain uses TRBV6-1 with TRBJ2-3; D not certain. In DNA, the CDR3 is TGTGCCAGCAGTCCGGATAGCCCATCAGATACGCAGTATTTT. Translating it yields CASSPDSPSDTQYF.